This is a list of T cell receptor beta chains from one sample in a study of T cell changes during pregnancy in multiple sclerosis. Assay: immunoSEQ multiplex PCR; the TCRdb copy retains only in-frame clones and omits some. This table holds 57,000 or so clones, roughly 90% found once. Sequenced material: peripheral blood, taken in the first trimester of pregnancy. These receptors all come from a female donor with multiple sclerosis, enrolled in a pregnancy study. Each CDR3 is given with its conserved first and last residue. The D gene is left open where the match is weak. Size is omitted from some rows. Given values are once, few, many or a class for expanded clones.

abundance: -
v_gene: TRBV4-3
j_gene: TRBJ1-1
d_gene: -
CDR3nt: TGCGCCAGCAGCCAAGATTGGAGGGGAGTAGGGAACACTGAAGCTTTCTTT
CDR3aa: CASSQDWRGVGNTEAFF

abundance: -
v_gene: TRBV4-1
j_gene: TRBJ2-6
d_gene: -
CDR3nt: TGCGCCAGCAGCAAGAGTCCCACCCTCGGGGCCAACGTCCTGACTTTC
CDR3aa: CASSKSPTLGANVLTF

abundance: -
v_gene: TRBV7-2
j_gene: TRBJ2-7
d_gene: TRBD1
CDR3nt: TGTGCCAGCAGCTTCGACAGGGGGCGCGAGCAGTACTTC
CDR3aa: CASSFDRGREQYF

abundance: -
v_gene: TRBV9
j_gene: TRBJ2-1
d_gene: TRBD2
CDR3nt: TGTGCCAGCAGCGGGACTAGCGGGAGTCTCTACAATGAGCAGTTCTTC
CDR3aa: CASSGTSGSLYNEQFF

abundance: -
v_gene: TRBV7-2
j_gene: TRBJ2-3
d_gene: TRBD1
CDR3nt: TGTGCCAGCAGCTTAGAGGGGGCTACGCAGTATTTT
CDR3aa: CASSLEGATQYF

abundance: -
v_gene: TRBV30
j_gene: TRBJ1-5
d_gene: TRBD1
CDR3nt: TGTGCCTGGTCTTCCGGACAGGTAGGGCCCCAGCATTTT
CDR3aa: CAWSSGQVGPQHF

abundance: -
v_gene: TRBV6-4
j_gene: TRBJ2-7
d_gene: TRBD2
CDR3nt: TGTGCCAGCAGTGACTCGGCTAGCGGTTCCTACGAGCAGTACTTC
CDR3aa: CASSDSASGSYEQYF

abundance: -
v_gene: TRBV6-5
j_gene: TRBJ2-5
d_gene: -
CDR3nt: TGTGCCAGCAGTTACGGCGGGTTAGGGACCCAGTACTTC
CDR3aa: CASSYGGLGTQYF

abundance: -
v_gene: TRBV4-1
j_gene: TRBJ1-2
d_gene: -
CDR3nt: TGCGCCAGCAGCCGCCTGGGGGGTTTAGGCGGCTACACCTTC
CDR3aa: CASSRLGGLGGYTF

abundance: once
v_gene: TRBV4-3
j_gene: TRBJ2-3
d_gene: -
CDR3nt: TGCGCCAGCAGCCAAGAATCCGCGGAAGCAGATACGCAGTATTTT
CDR3aa: CASSQESAEADTQYF

abundance: -
v_gene: TRBV30
j_gene: TRBJ2-1
d_gene: TRBD2
CDR3nt: TGTGCCGGAAAGCAACTAGCGGGAGGTGAGCAGTTCTTC
CDR3aa: CAGKQLAGGEQFF

abundance: -
v_gene: TRBV27
j_gene: TRBJ2-7
d_gene: TRBD2
CDR3nt: TGTGCCAGCAGCCGCCGTGGGGGCGGGGGGACCTACGAGCAGTACTTC
CDR3aa: CASSRRGGGGTYEQYF

abundance: -
v_gene: TRBV5-1
j_gene: TRBJ1-3
d_gene: TRBD1
CDR3nt: TGCGCCAGCAGCTTTACGACAGGGTCTGGAAACACCATATATTTT
CDR3aa: CASSFTTGSGNTIYF

abundance: -
v_gene: TRBV10-3
j_gene: TRBJ1-5
d_gene: -
CDR3nt: TGTGCCATCAGTGAGGATCAAGGACTTCAGCCCCAGCATTTT
CDR3aa: CAISEDQGLQPQHF

abundance: -
v_gene: TRBV29-1
j_gene: TRBJ2-5
d_gene: -
CDR3nt: TGCAGCGTTGGGCCCTTGACTCGGGAGACCCAGTACTTC
CDR3aa: CSVGPLTRETQYF

abundance: -
v_gene: TRBV5-1
j_gene: TRBJ2-3
d_gene: TRBD2
CDR3nt: TGCGCCAGCCAGGAAGCGGGAACAGATACGCAGTATTTT
CDR3aa: CASQEAGTDTQYF

abundance: -
v_gene: TRBV5-4
j_gene: TRBJ2-7
d_gene: -
CDR3nt: TGTGCCAGCAGCTTCAGGGGTTCGTACGAGCAGTACTTC
CDR3aa: CASSFRGSYEQYF

abundance: -
v_gene: TRBV5-1
j_gene: TRBJ1-5
d_gene: TRBD1
CDR3nt: TGCGCCAGCAGCTTGGGAGGGGGCTGGGATCAGCCCCAGCATTTT
CDR3aa: CASSLGGGWDQPQHF

abundance: -
v_gene: TRBV30
j_gene: TRBJ2-5
d_gene: -
CDR3nt: TGTGCCTGGAGTGTCTCGGAAGAGACCCAGTACTTC
CDR3aa: CAWSVSEETQYF

abundance: -
v_gene: TRBV28
j_gene: TRBJ1-1
d_gene: -
CDR3nt: TGTGCCAGCAGTGGGGGGACCAAGAACACTGAAGCTTTCTTT
CDR3aa: CASSGGTKNTEAFF

abundance: -
v_gene: TRBV2
j_gene: TRBJ2-1
d_gene: -
CDR3nt: TGTGCCAGCAAGACAGACTACAATGAGCAGTTCTTC
CDR3aa: CASKTDYNEQFF

abundance: -
v_gene: TRBV4-1
j_gene: TRBJ1-1
d_gene: -
CDR3nt: TGCGCCAGCAGCCAAGAAGGCGGCGGATGGGTTGAAGCTTTCTTT
CDR3aa: CASSQEGGGWVEAFF

abundance: -
v_gene: TRBV4-1
j_gene: TRBJ2-7
d_gene: -
CDR3nt: TGCGCCAGCAGCGGCCAGATCCCTTCCGAGCAGTACTTC
CDR3aa: CASSGQIPSEQYF

abundance: -
v_gene: TRBV28
j_gene: TRBJ2-4
d_gene: -
CDR3nt: TGTGCCAGCAGTTTAACAGAACCAGCCAAAAACATTCAGTACTTC
CDR3aa: CASSLTEPAKNIQYF

abundance: -
v_gene: TRBV6-5
j_gene: TRBJ1-3
d_gene: -
CDR3nt: TGTGCCAGCAGTCCGGGGGGGTATGGAAACACCATATATTTT
CDR3aa: CASSPGGYGNTIYF

abundance: -
v_gene: TRBV5-1
j_gene: TRBJ2-5
d_gene: -
CDR3nt: TGCGCCAGCAGCAGCTCGACAGGTCAAGAGACCCAGTACTTC
CDR3aa: CASSSSTGQETQYF

abundance: -
v_gene: TRBV4-1
j_gene: TRBJ2-3
d_gene: TRBD1
CDR3nt: TGCGCCAGCAGCCAAGGGTCGGACAGGGCCACAGATACGCAGTATTTT
CDR3aa: CASSQGSDRATDTQYF

abundance: -
v_gene: TRBV11-2
j_gene: TRBJ1-2
d_gene: -
CDR3nt: TGTGCCAGCAGCCTTGAACAGGGCCTCTATGGCTACACCTTC
CDR3aa: CASSLEQGLYGYTF

abundance: many
v_gene: TRBV2
j_gene: TRBJ2-7
d_gene: -
CDR3nt: TGTGCCAGCGATATCGGACTAGTAGGGGGCGAGCAGTACTTC
CDR3aa: CASDIGLVGGEQYF

abundance: -
v_gene: TRBV10-2
j_gene: TRBJ1-4
d_gene: -
CDR3nt: TGCGCCAGCAGTGGGAGTAATGAAAAACTGTTTTTT
CDR3aa: CASSGSNEKLFF